The 25 T cell receptor beta chains below were found in one sample sequenced in a study of OX40 agonist ivuxolimab in advanced cancers. Only in-frame clones appear in the TCRdb table, and some are missing; sequencing was by immunoSEQ multiplex PCR. The table shows about 84,000 clones, with about nine tenths occurring only once. This specimen was CD4+ or CD8+ T cells sorted from blood, taken in a trial of the OX40 agonist ivuxolimab. Receptor source: an adult with an advanced solid tumor such as melanoma, head and neck, liver or kidney cancer.

This chain uses TRBV28 with TRBJ1-2, with D maybe TRBD1 (5 bases). The CDR3 covers 12 residues. Trimming took 11 bases from V and 6 from J, leaving 16 bases between them. Germline V gene data show CDR1 as MDHEN and CDR2 as SYDVKM. The CDR3 DNA reads TGTGCCTTCCTCACCGGGGGTGATGGCTACACCTTC. Amino acids: CAFLTGGDGYTF.

This chain links TRBV7-3 with TRBJ2-7, with a tentative D call TRBD2 (5 bases). Germline loops: CDR1 SGHTA, CDR2 FQGTGA. The V gene lost 4 bases and the J gene lost 2 bases, with 9 bases spanning the gap. The CDR3 totals 13 residues. The CDR3 here is CASSSGSPYEQYF. DNA of the CDR3: TGTGCCAGCAGCTCGGGATCACCCTACGAGCAGTACTTC.

This clone was seen once. One end of the junction varies from germline; a read error may be responsible. The chain uses TRBV29-1 and TRBJ1-6; D ambiguous. Per the germline V gene, CDR1 is SQVTM and CDR2 is ANQGSEA. The CDR3 runs 13 residues. This chain's CDR3 is CSVQEWANSPLHF. The CDR3 bases are TGCAGCGTTCAAGAGTGGGCCAATTCACCCCTCCACTTT.

This chain connects TRBV28 to TRBJ1-2, with D uncertain. Germline CDR1 is MDHEN and CDR2 is SYDVKM. The CDR3 runs to 14 residues. V was clipped by 1 base and J by 4 bases, with 10 bases between them. CDR3 in amino acids: CASSLSNGVYGYTF. Here the CDR3 DNA reads TGTGCCAGCAGTTTATCCAACGGTGTCTATGGCTACACCTTC.

This clone was counted once. The chain couples TRBV5-6 to TRBJ2-7; no clear D. The CDR3 loop spans 15 amino acids. V was shortened by 1 base and J by 4 bases, with 15 bases between the two germline ends. In germline, CDR1 is SGHDT, CDR2 YYEEEE. DNA of the CDR3: TGTGCCAGCAGCTTGATGTCAGAAAGATTGTACGAGCAGTACTTC. Protein product: CASSLMSERLYEQYF.

The chain recombines TRBV27 with TRBJ2-1; D may be TRBD1 (5 bases). The length of the CDR3 is 14 residues. Germline CDR1 reads MNHEY; CDR2 reads SMNVEV (reference sequence). V lost 6 bases and J 6 bases, leaving 15 bases between the germline ends. The CDR3 DNA reads TGTGCCAGCAGGCGGAACCAGGGAACCAATGAGCAGTTCTTC. Encoded protein: CASRRNQGTNEQFF.

This sequence joins TRBV5-1 and TRBJ2-7; D is perhaps TRBD2 (6 bases). This CDR3 is built from 13 residues. Trimming took off 7 bases at V and 0 bases at J, with 11 bases between the two ends. The germline CDR1 and CDR2 sequences are SGHRS and YFSETQ. CDR3 region: CASSTGGSYEQYF. The CDR3 bases are TGCGCCAGCTCGACCGGGGGCTCCTACGAGCAGTACTTC.

This sequence joins TRBV4-1 and TRBJ2-3; 11 bases are shared with TRBD2. After removal of 0 bases from V and 2 bases from J, the junction contained 7 bases not matched to a gene. The CDR3 is 18 residues long. Germline-derived CDR1 and CDR2 are MGHRA and YSYEKL. The CDR3 bases are TGCGCCAGCAGCCAAGATCACCCGGGACTAGCGGTCACAGATACGCAGTATTTT. Its protein product is CASSQDHPGLAVTDTQYF.

A note on this clone: The junction departs from germline at one end; a sequencing error may be responsible. The chain carries TRBV5-5 and TRBJ2-2, with D possibly TRBD1 on 5 matching bases. The CDR3 totals 13 residues. Germline CDR1 is SGHKS and CDR2 is YYEKEE (reference sequence). The CDR3 spells CASSSLNTRELFF. As DNA, the CDR3 is TGTGCCAGCAGCTCCCTTAACACCAGGGAACTGTTTTTT. Full variable domain (remainder filled in from reference TRBV5-5 and TRBJ2-2): DAGVTQSPTHLIKTRGQQVTLRCSPISGHKSVSWYQQVLGQGPQFIFQYYEKEERGRGNFPDRFSARQFPNYSSELNVNALLLGDSALYLCASSSLNTRELFFGEGSRLTVL.

The chain combines TRBV30 with TRBJ2-2; the D call may be TRBD1 or TRBD2 (7 bases each). CDR1 is GTSNPN and CDR2 is SVGIG in the germline V gene (reference sequence). This CDR3 is built from 15 residues. V lost 3 bases and J lost 5, with 16 bases in between. CDR3 bases: TGTGCCTGGAGCGCAGGGGGGGCGAGGACCGGGGAGCTGTTTTTT. It codes for CAWSAGGARTGELFF.

This clone was counted once. This CDR3 reads CASKTYLAGWLPSTDTQYF. The CDR3 bases are TGTGCCAGCAAAACCTATTTAGCGGGCTGGTTACCTAGCACAGATACGCAGTATTTT. The chain joins TRBV27 to TRBJ2-3, with 7 bases lining up with TRBD2. Germline-derived CDR1 and CDR2 are MNHEY and SMNVEV (reference sequence). The CDR3 length is 19 residues. Trimming cost V 7 bases and J 0 bases; bases outside gene matches: 19.

This clone has just one count. This sequence joins TRBV27 and TRBJ2-5; 8 bases match TRBD1. Germline V lookup: CDR1 MNHEY, CDR2 SMNVEV (reference sequence). The CDR3 is 14 amino acids. Trimming at V came to 5 bases and at J to 4 bases, leaving 6 bases not matched to a gene. DNA of the CDR3: TGTGCCAGCAGTCTGACAGGGGTCGGAGAGACCCAGTACTTC. Translated, it gives CASSLTGVGETQYF.

The CDR3 protein is CASSPRDRTNYGYTF. The CDR3 bases are TGTGCCAGCAGCCCGCGGGACAGAACTAACTATGGCTACACCTTC. This sequence joins TRBV9 and TRBJ1-2, with 7 positions matching TRBD1. Per germline, CDR1 SGDLS and CDR2 YYNGEE. The V gene end was trimmed by 4 bases and the J gene end by 0 bases; junction bases not matched to a gene: 6. This CDR3 has 15 residues.

This clone was recorded a few times. This rearrangement joins TRBV5-1 to TRBJ1-1, with 7 nucleotides matching TRBD1. V was clipped by 0 bases and J by 1 base; unmatched bases: 3. The CDR3 covers 15 residues. Germline-derived CDR1 and CDR2 are SGHRS and YFSETQ. For the CDR3, the DNA is TGCGCCAGCAGCTTGGTAGGGACAGAGAACACTGAAGCTTTCTTT. Translating it yields CASSLVGTENTEAFF.

This chain connects TRBV9 to TRBJ2-5; TRBD2 matches 8 bases. The CDR3 is 15 residues long. Trimming took 6 bases from V and 5 from J; bases not matched to a gene: 12. Germline V lookup: CDR1 SGDLS, CDR2 YYNGEE. CDR3 region: CASNVGGSGIETQYF. The CDR3 DNA follows: TGTGCCAGCAACGTCGGGGGTAGCGGGATCGAGACCCAGTACTTC.

In nucleotides, the CDR3 is TGTGCCAGCAGGACCGTGGGCACTGAAGCTTTCTTT. Its translation is CASRTVGTEAFF. This chain joins TRBV27 and TRBJ1-1; D unclear. Germline V CDR1 and CDR2: MNHEY, SMNVEV (reference sequence). Trimming removed 6 bases from V and 4 bases from J, with 9 bases in between. This CDR3 has 12 residues.

V is TRBV10-1 and J is TRBJ2-2; TRBD1 matches at 7 bases. Germline values: CDR1 WNHNN, CDR2 SYGVQD (reference sequence). The junction had 10 bases not matched to a gene; V was cut back by 3 bases and J by 6 bases. This CDR3 spans 16 amino acids. CDR3 region: CASSEAAGGRAGELFF. In DNA, the CDR3 is TGCGCCAGCAGTGAAGCGGCAGGGGGTCGTGCCGGGGAGCTGTTTTTT.

J is TRBJ1-2 and V is TRBV6-5, with a weak D call TRBD1 (5 bases). The CDR3 contains 15 residues. V was shortened by 0 bases and J by 8 bases, with 16 bases between the two germline ends. CDR1 is MNHEY and CDR2 is SVGAGI in the germline V gene. CDR3 sequence: CASSYSELGGFGYTF. The CDR3 nucleotides read TGTGCCAGCAGTTACTCCGAACTCGGGGGATTCGGCTACACCTTC.

In this sample, this clone turned up a few times. The V and J genes are TRBV10-2 and TRBJ1-2; 9 positions agree with TRBD1. V lost 7 bases to trimming and J lost 2 bases; unmatched junction nucleotides: 17. The CDR3 has 18 amino acids. CDR1 and CDR2 from the germline V gene are WSHSY and SAAADI. CDR3: CASTSASRDRAPNYGYTF. As DNA, the CDR3 is TGCGCCAGCACTAGCGCTTCTCGGGACAGGGCACCAAACTATGGCTACACCTTC.

The CDR3 nucleotides are TGCGCCAGCAGCCAAGCCCGTGTGACAGGGGCCTACGAGCAGTACTTC. Protein product: CASSQARVTGAYEQYF. This chain joins TRBV4-1 and TRBJ2-7, with TRBD1 identical over 8 bases. CDR1 and CDR2 (germline): MGHRA, YSYEKL. This CDR3 spans 16 amino acids. Unmatched junction bases numbered 7, after V lost 1 base and J lost 2 bases.

This chain connects TRBV10-3 to TRBJ1-2, with D possibly matching TRBD1 (6 bases). CDR3 size: 12 residues. Trimming shortened V by 5 bases and J by 4 bases, and 8 bases separated the two germline ends. CDR1 is ENHRY and CDR2 is SYGVKD in the germline V gene. The CDR3 DNA sequence: TGTGCCATCAGTTCAGGGGCCTATGGCTACACCTTC. It codes for CAISSGAYGYTF.

The gene calls are TRBV5-1 and TRBJ2-5; either TRBD1 or TRBD2 may fit D (5 bases each). The CDR3 contains 14 residues. Trimming shortened V by 0 bases and J by 7 bases, and 13 bases separated the two germline ends. Germline CDR1 reads SGHRS; CDR2 reads YFSETQ. The CDR3 spells CASSLGHAGRTQYF. CDR3 in DNA: TGCGCCAGCAGCTTGGGGCACGCAGGGAGGACCCAGTACTTC. The whole variable domain, filled in from reference TRBV5-1 and TRBJ2-5, reads KAGVTQTPRYLIKTRGQQVTLSCSPISGHRSVSWYQQTPGQGLQFLFEYFSETQRNKGNFPGRFSGRQFSNSRSEMNVSTLELGDSALYLCASSLGHAGRTQYFGPGTRLLVL.

The V and J genes are TRBV19 and TRBJ1-2, with unresolved D. This CDR3 contains 11 residues. Trimming removed 9 bases at V and 5 bases at J, with 10 bases between. CDR1 LNHDA and CDR2 SQIVND come from the germline V gene (reference sequence). The chain's CDR3 is CASHRGYGYTF. As DNA, the CDR3 is TGTGCCAGCCACCGCGGGTATGGCTACACCTTC.

The chain employs TRBV9 and TRBJ2-2; D is possibly TRBD2 (5 bases). Trimming removed 0 bases at V and 6 bases at J, with 9 bases between. The CDR3 runs to 14 residues. Germline V gene data show CDR1 as SGDLS and CDR2 as YYNGEE. CDR3 coding DNA: TGTGCCAGCAGCGTAGCGGGAACGGCCGGGGAGCTGTTTTTT. Protein: CASSVAGTAGELFF.

The J gene is TRBJ1-3, the V gene TRBV5-1; D perhaps matches TRBD1 (5 bases). The CDR3 covers 16 residues. Looked up from germline, CDR1 is SGHRS and CDR2 is YFSETQ. The V gene lost 3 bases and the J gene lost 2 bases, with 15 bases spanning the gap. The CDR3 nucleotides are TGCGCCAGCAGCTCGACAGAAATAATAACTGGAAACACCATATATTTT. Protein sequence: CASSSTEIITGNTIYF.